This entry features one T cell receptor beta chain sequence. Its antigen target is currently unknown. Per-nucleotide qualities are absent, and no much larger clonotype sits a single base away. The cysteine opens and the phenylalanine closes a CDR3 of 13 amino acids. Of the read, only the CDR3 DNA is kept; its 39 bases are in frame from base 1. V loses 3 bases of germline sequence and J loses 1 base, and the interval between the two ends is 6 bases. Sequences MGHDK (CDR1) and SYGVNS (CDR2) are obtained from the germline V gene. Adults with ileal or ileocolonic Crohn's disease for whom ileocolonic resection was indicated were considered eligible. Whole ileal mucosal biopsies were kept frozen at -80 degrees C prior to DNA extraction. Genomic DNA was isolated from frozen whole biopsies using a TRizol-based method, and the DNA was quantified with a NanoDrop 2000 spectrophotometer. For commercial TCRB immunosequencing, 400 to 550 nanograms of biopsy DNA were submitted for each sample. A two-step, amplification bias-controlled multiplex PCR was used by Adaptive Biotechnology to amplify CDR3 regions from genomic DNA. Primers for every V and J gene segment were used in the first PCR, and barcodes and Illumina adapters were added in the second PCR. An Illumina instrument was used to sequence the CDR3 libraries. The published analysis was carried out like this. Analysis combined the vendor-provided pipelines with custom analysis of raw data in R/Bioconductor under R version 3.3.0. Clonality, which ranges from 0 to 1, was calculated as the inverse of the normalised Shannon entropy across all productive clones. High-frequency clones were defined as the repertoire share of the top 100 clones, retaining only clones passing a 95% confidence test. Overlap between samples was measured with the Morisita-Horn index, while repertoire diversity was measured with the Simpson index. Imported from immuneACCESS, the table was reduced by TCRdb to in-frame sequences with V and J called. These copies leave out some clones; in studies compared against another copy, an unresolved V gene accounts for under half, and the cause of the remainder is not known. That table is the source of V, J and clone size, and D and trimming were worked out from the DNA. The sample table records 4,000 to 6,000 clones; 70% to 85% of these occur just once. The ten largest clones represent 9% to 15% of the sample.

This specimen comes from a study of T cell repertoires in ileal Crohn's disease (dated by TCRdb to the late 2010s). As for the study more broadly: Median disease duration was roughly eight years, and about 36% of patients were identified as active smokers at the time of surgery. All patients had surgery for a complication: stricturing disease in around 60% and penetrating disease in approximately 39%. Roughly half of the patients were given postoperative therapy, with around eleven receiving thiopurines and approximately 17 receiving anti-TNF agents. A prospective multicentre cohort supplied the 57 Crohn's disease patients whose TCR repertoires were analysed. The study was conducted in parallel with a multicentre cohort built to find predictors of early endoscopic recurrence after ileocolonic resection. A Rutgeerts score higher than i0 was the definition used for endoscopic postoperative recurrence. The study sequenced 150 to 200 mucosal samples from more than 50 patients, taken at several locations on the surgical specimen and at postoperative endoscopy.

Overall study outcomes, separate from this receptor: Patients who were active smokers at surgery had a significantly higher proportion of clonal expansions than non-smokers (approximately 26% vs 17%, p=0.02). Compared with CD4 T cells, sorted CD8 T cells contained more high-frequency clones, which suggests that the mucosal expansions were mostly CD8. Endoscopic recurrence was linked to a higher percentage of high-frequency clones at surgery, and recurrence occurred in every patient whose clonality exceeded 26.8% (18/57). Only a subgroup of patients, of unstated size, had mucosal CD4 and CD8 T cells sorted and sequenced.

The sequence derives from an adult with Crohn's disease. The rearrangement joined TRBV25-1 to TRBJ1-1; no D gene is confidently identified. Sequencing input: ileal tissue. The CDR3 reads CASSEFRNTEAFF. The nucleotide sequence reads TGTGCCAGCAGTGAGTTCAGGAACACTGAAGCTTTCTTT.